This T cell receptor (beta chain) comes out of a study of blood T cell repertoires in COVID-19. Study background: The origin of the acute and convalescent COVID-19 samples was the United States, Italy and Spain. PBMCs, B-cell-depleted T cells, or T cells provided the cDNA or gDNA that made up the material.

Germline CDR1 SGDLS, CDR2 YYNGEE. J lost 5 bases, V lost 0 bases, and 7 bases had no gene match. The CDR3 is 16 residues long. In its sample, this clone was seen once. Per the authors' pipeline: Estimation of nucleated cell counts relied on the amplification of reference gene primers. Clones were sequenced by immunoSEQ multiplex PCR, and TCRdb holds only the in-frame ones, with some missing. V and J calls plus clone size are reproduced from that table; the DNA served to infer D and trimming. The sample shows 200,000 to 300,000 clones, 84% of them seen only once. The receptor's source is a man between 60 and 75 years old with acute or convalescent COVID-19. V gene TRBV9 combines with J gene TRBJ2-1; the match to TRBD2 covers 8 bases. Sequenced: peripheral blood. The CDR3 DNA sequence: TGTGCCAGCAGCGTAGGGGCGGGAGGTCTTGACAATGAGCAGTTCTTC. Its translation is CASSVGAGGLDNEQFF.